This entry features one T cell receptor beta chain sequence. What it binds is unknown. The sample is drawn from a study of T cells expressing NK-cell markers. Study as a whole: Beta-chain profiling covered CD3+CD56+NKG2C+, CD3+CD56+NKG2C- and CD3+CD56-NKG2C+ sorted subsets. Eight donors were sequenced, of whom seven were HCMV-seropositive, while the remaining one was HCMV-seronegative.

The CDR3 extends over 14 amino acids. From germline, CDR1 is DFQATT and CDR2 SNEGSKA (reference sequence). Study-level findings and limits: The same clonotypes also predominated in the CD3+CD56-NKG2C+ fraction of a handful of donors. Top CD8+ clonotypes included the dominant CD3+CD56+NKG2C+ clonotypes in 5 or 6 donors.

Each CDR3 protein gets one entry in TCRdb, which reprocessed the 5' RACE reads and gives no DNA. Recorded here are about 460,000 distinct CDR3 sequences; the top ten clones represent over 1.1%. This sequence joins TRBV20-1 and TRBJ2-7; the D gene TCRdb calls, TRBD1, cannot be checked with no DNA. This clonotype was sampled from a woman aged 50 to 60 in good health. The sample taken for sequencing was blood T cells: a sorted CD56 or NKG2C T cell subset, CD4+ or CD8+ T cells, or bulk PBMC T cells (not recorded which). Here the CDR3 reads CSATGPYSSYEQYF.